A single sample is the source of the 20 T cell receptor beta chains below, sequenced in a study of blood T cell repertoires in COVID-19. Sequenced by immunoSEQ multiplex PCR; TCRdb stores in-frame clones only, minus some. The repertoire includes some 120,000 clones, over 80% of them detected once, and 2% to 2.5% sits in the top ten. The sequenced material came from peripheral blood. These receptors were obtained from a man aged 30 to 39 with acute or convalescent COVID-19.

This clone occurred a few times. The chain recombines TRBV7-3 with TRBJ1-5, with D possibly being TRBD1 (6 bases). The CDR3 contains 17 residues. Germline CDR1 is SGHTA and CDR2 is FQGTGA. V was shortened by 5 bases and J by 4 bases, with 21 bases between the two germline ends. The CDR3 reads CASSDLTGQLRNQPQHF. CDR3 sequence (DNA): TGTGCCAGCAGCGATTTGACCGGACAGCTTAGGAATCAGCCCCAGCATTTT.

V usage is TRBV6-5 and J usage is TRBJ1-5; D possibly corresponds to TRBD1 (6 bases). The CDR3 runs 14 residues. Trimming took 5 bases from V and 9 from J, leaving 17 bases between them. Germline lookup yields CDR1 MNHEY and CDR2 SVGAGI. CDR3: CASSKTGPLGPQHF. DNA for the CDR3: TGTGCCAGCAGTAAGACAGGCCCCCTAGGGCCCCAGCATTTT.

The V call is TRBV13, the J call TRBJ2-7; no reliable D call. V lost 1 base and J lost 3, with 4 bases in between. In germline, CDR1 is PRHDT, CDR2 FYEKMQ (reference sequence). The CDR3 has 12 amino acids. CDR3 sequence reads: CASSLASYEQYV. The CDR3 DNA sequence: TGTGCCAGCAGCTTAGCTAGCTACGAGCAGTACGTC.

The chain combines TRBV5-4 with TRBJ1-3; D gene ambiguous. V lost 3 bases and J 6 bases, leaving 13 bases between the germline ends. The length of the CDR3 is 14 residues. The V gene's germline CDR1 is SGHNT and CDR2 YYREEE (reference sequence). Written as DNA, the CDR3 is TGTGCCAGCAGCTCTCGTAACAGTGAAAACACCATATATTTT. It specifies CASSSRNSENTIYF.

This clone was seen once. The CDR3 sequence is CASSPQGEDQPQHF. As DNA, the CDR3 is TGCGCCAGCAGCCCCCAGGGGGAGGATCAGCCCCAGCATTTT. This chain joins TRBV4-1 and TRBJ1-5; TRBD1 aligns across 7 bases. CDR3 length: 14 residues. Germline V CDR1 and CDR2: MGHRA, YSYEKL. Losses at the gene ends were 4 bases for V and 5 bases for J; bases not matched to a gene: 5.

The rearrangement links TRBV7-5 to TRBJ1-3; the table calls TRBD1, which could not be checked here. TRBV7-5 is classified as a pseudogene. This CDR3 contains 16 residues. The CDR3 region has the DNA TGTGCCAGAAGCCGACCGGGACAGGGTGCTGAAAACACCATATATTTT. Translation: CARSRPGQGAENTIYF.

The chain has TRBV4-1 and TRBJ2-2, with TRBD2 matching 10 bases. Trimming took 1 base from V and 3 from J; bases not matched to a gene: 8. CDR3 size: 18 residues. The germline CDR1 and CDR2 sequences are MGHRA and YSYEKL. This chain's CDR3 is CASSQVALAGVYTGELFF. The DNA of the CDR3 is TGCGCCAGCAGCCAAGTAGCGCTAGCGGGAGTTTACACCGGGGAGCTGTTTTTT.

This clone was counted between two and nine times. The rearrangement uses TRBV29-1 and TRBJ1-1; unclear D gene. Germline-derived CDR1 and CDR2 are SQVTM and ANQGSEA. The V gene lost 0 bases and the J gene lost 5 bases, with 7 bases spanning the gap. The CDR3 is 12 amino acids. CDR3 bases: TGCAGCGTTGAAGAACGGAGGACTGAAGCTTTCTTT. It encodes CSVEERRTEAFF.

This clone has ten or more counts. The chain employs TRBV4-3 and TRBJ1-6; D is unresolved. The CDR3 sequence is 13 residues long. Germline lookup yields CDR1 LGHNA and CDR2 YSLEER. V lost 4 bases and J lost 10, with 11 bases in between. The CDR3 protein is CASSPGGGSPLHF. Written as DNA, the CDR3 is TGCGCCAGCAGCCCTGGCGGTGGATCACCCCTCCACTTT.

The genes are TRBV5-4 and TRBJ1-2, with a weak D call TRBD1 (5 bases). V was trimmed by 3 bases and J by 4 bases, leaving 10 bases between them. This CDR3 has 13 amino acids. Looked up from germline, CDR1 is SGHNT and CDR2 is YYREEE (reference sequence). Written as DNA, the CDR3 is TGTGCCAGCAGCTCGGAGACAGCCTATGGCTACACCTTC. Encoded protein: CASSSETAYGYTF.

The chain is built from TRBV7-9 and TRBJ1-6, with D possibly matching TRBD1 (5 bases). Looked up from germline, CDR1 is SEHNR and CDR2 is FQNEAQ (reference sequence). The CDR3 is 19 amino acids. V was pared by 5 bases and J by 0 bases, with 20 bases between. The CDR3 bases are TGTGCCAGCAGCCCCTGGTCCCAGGGCGGGAGCTCCTATAATTCACCCCTCCACTTT. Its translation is CASSPWSQGGSSYNSPLHF.

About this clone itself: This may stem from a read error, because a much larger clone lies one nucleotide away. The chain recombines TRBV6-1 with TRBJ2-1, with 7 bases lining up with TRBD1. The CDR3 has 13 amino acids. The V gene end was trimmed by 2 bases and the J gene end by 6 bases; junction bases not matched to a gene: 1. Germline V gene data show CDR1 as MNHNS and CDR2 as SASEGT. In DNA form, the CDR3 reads TGTGCCAGCAGTGAATACAGGGGCAATGAGCAGTTCTTC. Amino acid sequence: CASSEYRGNEQFF.

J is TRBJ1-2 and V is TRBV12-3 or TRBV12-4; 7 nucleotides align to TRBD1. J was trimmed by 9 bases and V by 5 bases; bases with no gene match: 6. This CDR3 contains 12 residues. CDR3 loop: CASSTGASRYTF. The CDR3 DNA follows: TGTGCCAGCAGTACAGGGGCTAGTCGCTACACCTTC.

CDR3 sequence: CAWRRGSSYEQYF. CDR3 DNA sequence: TGTGCCTGGAGAAGGGGAAGCTCCTACGAGCAGTACTTC. The V gene is TRBV30, the J gene TRBJ2-7, with a tentative D call TRBD1 (5 bases). Germline V lookup: CDR1 GTSNPN, CDR2 SVGIG (reference sequence). The ends were cut back, 3 bases at V and 0 bases at J, with 9 bases in the middle. This CDR3 has 13 residues.

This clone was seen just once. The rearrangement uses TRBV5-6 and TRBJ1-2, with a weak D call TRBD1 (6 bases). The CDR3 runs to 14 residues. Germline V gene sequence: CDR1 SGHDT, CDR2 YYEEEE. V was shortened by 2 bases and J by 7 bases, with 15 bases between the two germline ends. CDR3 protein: CASSFEATQGGYTF. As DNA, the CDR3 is TGTGCCAGCAGCTTCGAAGCAACACAGGGTGGCTACACCTTC. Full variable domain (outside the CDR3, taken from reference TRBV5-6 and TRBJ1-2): DAGVTQSPTHLIKTRGQQVTLRCSPKSGHDTVSWYQQALGQGPQFIFQYYEEEERQRGNFPDRFSGHQFPNYSSELNVNALLLGDSALYLCASSFEATQGGYTFGSGTRLTVV.

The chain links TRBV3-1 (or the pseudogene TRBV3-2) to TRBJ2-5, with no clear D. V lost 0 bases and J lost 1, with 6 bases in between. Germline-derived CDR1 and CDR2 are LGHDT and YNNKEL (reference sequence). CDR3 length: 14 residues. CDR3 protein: CASSQDRPQETQYF. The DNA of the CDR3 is TGTGCCAGCAGCCAAGATCGTCCCCAAGAGACCCAGTACTTC.

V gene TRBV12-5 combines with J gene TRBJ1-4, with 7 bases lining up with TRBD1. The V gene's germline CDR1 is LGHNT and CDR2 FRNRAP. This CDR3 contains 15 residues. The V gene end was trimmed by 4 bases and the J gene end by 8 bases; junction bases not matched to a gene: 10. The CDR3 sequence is CASGSRGQTGEKLFF. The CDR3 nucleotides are TGTGCTAGTGGTTCCCGGGGACAGACAGGGGAAAAACTGTTTTTT.

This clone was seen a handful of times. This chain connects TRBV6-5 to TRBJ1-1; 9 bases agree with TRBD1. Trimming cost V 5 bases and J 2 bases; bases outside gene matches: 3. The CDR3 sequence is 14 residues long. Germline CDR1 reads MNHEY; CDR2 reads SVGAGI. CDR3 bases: TGTGCCAGCAGTAACACAGGGGGCAACACTGAAGCTTTCTTT. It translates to CASSNTGGNTEAFF.

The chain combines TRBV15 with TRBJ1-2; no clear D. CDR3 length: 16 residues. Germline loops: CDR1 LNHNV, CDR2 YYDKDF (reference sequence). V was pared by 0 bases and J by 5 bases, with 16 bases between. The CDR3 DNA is TGTGCCACCAGCAGAGATAGGGAGGCCTCTGGGTATGGCTACACCTTC. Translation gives CATSRDREASGYGYTF.

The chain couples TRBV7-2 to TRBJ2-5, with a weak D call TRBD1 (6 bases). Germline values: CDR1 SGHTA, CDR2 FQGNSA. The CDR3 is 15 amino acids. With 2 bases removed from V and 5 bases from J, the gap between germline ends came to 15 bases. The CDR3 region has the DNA TGTGCCAGCAGCTTACCGGCCGGACAGAGCGAGACCCAGTACTTC. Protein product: CASSLPAGQSETQYF.